The clone carrying this TCR beta chain was counted ten times or more. Its target is not known. This sample is drawn from a study of human T cells and chemical hapten exposure. Study as a whole: TCR yields per sample varied, mainly owing to small pooled library volume differences.

The CDR3 has 13 residues. The germline CDR1 and CDR2 sequences are KGHDR and SFDVKD. V lost 4 bases and J lost 4, with 9 bases in between. TCRdb re-analysed the RACE reads in MiXCR, keeping a single row per CDR3 protein. The sample contains approximately 97,000 distinct CDR3 sequences, roughly 8% of which appear only once. Time point indicated: healthy volunteer bleed at 2 weeks. It was unfractionated whole blood from which total RNA was extracted. The study, taken as a whole, reports: Sensitization with DPC brought no change to TCRs above 1 in 1000 in frequency.

The clonotype originates from a female donor in good health. Some clones in this sample may be carry-over from other donors' samples. Specimen: whole blood. The rearrangement links TRBV24-1 to TRBJ1-1; D ambiguous. CDR3: CATSDPSRTEAFF. DNA for the CDR3: TGTGCCACCAGTGACCCAAGCCGCACTGAAGCTTTCTTT.